The clone carrying this T cell receptor (beta chain) was seen a handful of times. The antigen remains undetermined. Quantitative 5'-RACE was performed with molecular barcodes, and it yielded the TCR beta libraries. Via MiXCR, TCRdb re-called the 5' RACE reads, giving one row per CDR3 protein. The sample includes hundreds of thousands of distinct CDR3 sequences, 26% of them seen just once. The data were obtained in a study of CD8 T cells in ankylosing spondylitis. Study conclusions and caveats: Reportedly, significant enrichment of disease-linked clones occurred in matched ankylosing spondylitis synovial fluid. Ankylosing spondylitis blood seemed to carry a telltale TCR beta motif made of under ten highly homologous variants. Relatively scarce in peripheral blood, disease-linked clones were CD8+.

CDR1 and CDR2 (germline): LGHDT, YNNKEL (reference sequence). This CDR3 is built from 17 residues. After removal of 0 bases from V and 7 bases from J, the junction contained 9 bases not matched to a gene. The sequence derives from a male donor with ankylosing spondylitis. The chain joins TRBV3-1 to TRBJ1-6, with 7 bases that match TRBD1. Sequenced: blood, either unsorted or a sorted T cell fraction (not recorded which). The CDR3 is CASSQDFYGTDNSPLHF. In nucleotides, the CDR3 is TGTGCCAGCAGCCAAGATTTTTATGGGACAGACAATTCACCCCTCCACTTT.